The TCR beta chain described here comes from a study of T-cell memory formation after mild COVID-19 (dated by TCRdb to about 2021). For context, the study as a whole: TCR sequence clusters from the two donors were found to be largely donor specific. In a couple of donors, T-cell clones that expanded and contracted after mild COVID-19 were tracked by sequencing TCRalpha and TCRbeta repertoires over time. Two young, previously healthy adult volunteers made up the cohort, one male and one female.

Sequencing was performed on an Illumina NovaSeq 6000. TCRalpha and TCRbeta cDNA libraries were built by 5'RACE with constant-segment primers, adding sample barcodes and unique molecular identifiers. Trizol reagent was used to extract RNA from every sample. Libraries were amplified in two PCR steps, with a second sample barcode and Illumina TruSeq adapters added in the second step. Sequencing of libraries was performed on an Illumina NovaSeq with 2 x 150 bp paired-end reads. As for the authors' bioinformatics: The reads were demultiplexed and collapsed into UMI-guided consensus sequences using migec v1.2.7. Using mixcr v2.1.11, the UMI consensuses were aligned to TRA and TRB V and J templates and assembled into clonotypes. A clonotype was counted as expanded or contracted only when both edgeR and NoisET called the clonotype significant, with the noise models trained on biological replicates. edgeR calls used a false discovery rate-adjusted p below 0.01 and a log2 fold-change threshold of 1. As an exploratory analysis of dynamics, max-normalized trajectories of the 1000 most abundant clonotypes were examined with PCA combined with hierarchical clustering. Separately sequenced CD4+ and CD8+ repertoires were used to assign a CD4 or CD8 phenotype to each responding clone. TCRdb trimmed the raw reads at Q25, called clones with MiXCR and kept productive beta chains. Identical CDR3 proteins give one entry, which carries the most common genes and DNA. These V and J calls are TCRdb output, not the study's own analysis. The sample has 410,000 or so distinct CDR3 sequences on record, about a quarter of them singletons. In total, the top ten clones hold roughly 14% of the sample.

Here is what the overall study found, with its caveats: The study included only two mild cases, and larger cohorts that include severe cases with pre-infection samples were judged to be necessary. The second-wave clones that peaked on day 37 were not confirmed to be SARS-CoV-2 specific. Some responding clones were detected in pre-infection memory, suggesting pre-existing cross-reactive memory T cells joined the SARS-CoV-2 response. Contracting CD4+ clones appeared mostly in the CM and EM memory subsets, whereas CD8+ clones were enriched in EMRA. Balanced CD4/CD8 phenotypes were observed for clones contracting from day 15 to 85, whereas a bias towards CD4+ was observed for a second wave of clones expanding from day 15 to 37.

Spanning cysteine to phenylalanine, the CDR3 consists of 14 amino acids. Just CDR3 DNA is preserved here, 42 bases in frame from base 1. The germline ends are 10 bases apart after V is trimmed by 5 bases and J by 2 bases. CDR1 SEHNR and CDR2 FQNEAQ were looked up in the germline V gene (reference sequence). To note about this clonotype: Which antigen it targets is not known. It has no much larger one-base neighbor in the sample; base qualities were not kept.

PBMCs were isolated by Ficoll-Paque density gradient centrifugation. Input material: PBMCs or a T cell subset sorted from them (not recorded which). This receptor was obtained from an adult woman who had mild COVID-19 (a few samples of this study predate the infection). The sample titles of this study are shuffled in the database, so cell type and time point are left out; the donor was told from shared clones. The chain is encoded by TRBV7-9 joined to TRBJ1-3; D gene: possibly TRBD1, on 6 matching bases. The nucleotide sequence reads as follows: TGTGCCAGCAGCCGAGGGGGGACTGGAAACACCATATATTTT. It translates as CASSRGGTGNTIYF.